A selection of T cell receptor beta chains follows, all from one sample in a study of T cells in Graves' hyperthyroidism and ophthalmopathy. TCRdb ran MiXCR on the multiplex PCR reads and lists one entry per CDR3 protein. Of over 700,000 distinct CDR3 sequences in the sample, roughly a third were seen once. The specimen was blood. Receptor source: a woman between 35 and 50 years old with Graves' hyperthyroidism. CDR3s include the opening cysteine and the closing phenylalanine or tryptophan. The D gene is left open where the match is weak. Some rows have no size entry. The others give once, few or many, or a class for an expanded clone.

TRBD1 | TRBJ1-1 | . | TRBV4-2 | TGTGCCAGCAGCCCGGGGACAGCCACGAACACTGAAGCCTCCTTT | CASSPGTATNTEASF
. | TRBJ1-1 | many | TRBV20-1 | TGCAGTGCCAATTCGGGGGGCACTGAAGCTTTCTTT | CSANSGGTEAFF
TRBD1 | TRBJ1-4 | . | TRBV7-2 | TGTGCCAGCAGCTCCGCCGGGACAGGGCGTTCAAAACTGTTTTTT | CASSSAGTGRSKLFF
TRBD1 | TRBJ1-5 | many | TRBV24-1 | TGTGCCACCCAGGACAGGAACGATCAGCCCCAGCATTTT | CATQDRNDQPQHF
. | TRBJ1-1 | . | TRBV5-6 | TGTGCCAGCAGCCTAGACTGGGGGACGAACACTGAAGCTTTCTTT | CASSLDWGTNTEAFF
. | TRBJ1-3 | few | TRBV7-2 | TGTGCCAGCAGCTTACAACAGGACCCTTCTGGAAACACCATATATTTT | CASSLQQDPSGNTIYF
. | TRBJ1-5 | . | TRBV12-3/TRBV12-4 | TGTGCCAGCAGTTCGGGCACCTCAGAGTATCAGCCCCAGCATTTT | CASSSGTSEYQPQHF
TRBD2 | TRBJ2-7 | . | TRBV11-1 | TGTGCCAGCAGTGCGACTAGCGGGGTCTACGAGCAGTACTTC | CASSATSGVYEQYF
TRBD2 | TRBJ2-1 | . | TRBV20-1 | TGCAGTGCTACAAATAGCGGGAATGAGCAGTTCTTC | CSATNSGNEQFF
. | TRBJ2-5 | many | TRBV7-7 | TGTGCTAGCAGCGCGCAGATGGCGGAGACCCAGTACTTC | CASSAQMAETQYF
TRBD1 | TRBJ1-6 | . | TRBV10-3 | TGTGCCATCAGTGGCCGGGACAGGGAGGGTTCACCCCTCCACTTT | CAISGRDREGSPLHF
. | TRBJ2-5 | few | TRBV27 | TGTGCCAGCAGTTTCAGGGGATCCCGTGAGACCCAGTACTTC | CASSFRGSRETQYF
. | TRBJ1-1 | . | TRBV19 | TGTGCCAGTAGTATCTGGGGGGCCGGTGAAGCTTTCTTT | CASSIWGAGEAFF
TRBD2 | TRBJ2-3 | . | TRBV7-9 | TGTGCCAGCAGCTCTGGACTAGCAGGTTCCGATACGCAGTATTTT | CASSSGLAGSDTQYF
. | TRBJ1-2 | few | TRBV5-1 | TGCGCCAGCAGCTTGCTGGGGGGCTACCCTAACTATGGCTACACCTTC | CASSLLGGYPNYGYTF
. | TRBJ1-4 | . | TRBV4-3 | TGCGCCAGCAGCCTTCGTTTGGCTGCAACTAATGAAAAACTGTTTTTT | CASSLRLAATNEKLFF
. | TRBJ2-5 | many | TRBV7-3 | TGTGCCAGCAGCAAAAACGGACGGGGGACATACCAAGAGACCCAGTACTTC | CASSKNGRGTYQETQYF
TRBD1 | TRBJ2-7 | . | TRBV5-1 | TGCGCCAGCAGCCTACTGGGACAGGGGACCACCTACGAGCAGTACTTC | CASSLLGQGTTYEQYF
TRBD1 | TRBJ1-6 | many | TRBV10-3 | TGTGCCATCAGTTGGGACAGGGTAGGGTCACCCCTCCACTTT | CAISWDRVGSPLHF
TRBD1 | TRBJ1-5 | . | TRBV7-2 | TGTGCCAGCAGCTTAGGGACAGGGGGCTTT | CASSLGTGGF
. | TRBJ1-1 | . | TRBV20-1 | TGCAGTGCTAGAGATTGGACGGCCTCGACGAACACTGAAGCTTTCTTT | CSARDWTASTNTEAFF
. | TRBJ1-6 | . | TRBV7-2 | TGCGCCAGCAGCCCGGAGGGGGGAGCGAATTCACCCCCCCACTTT | CASSPEGGANSPPHF
. | TRBJ2-7 | many | TRBV29-1 | TGCAGCGTTGAAACCGAGGGGAACTCCTACGAGCAGTACTTC | CSVETEGNSYEQYF
. | TRBJ2-7 | many | TRBV12-3/TRBV12-4 | TGTGCCAGCAGCGCCGTGGGCCCGCAGTACTTC | CASSAVGPQYF
TRBD2 | TRBJ2-5 | many | TRBV10-3 | TGTGCCATCAGCCCGCGGGGGGGCCGTGAGACCCAGTACTTC | CAISPRGGRETQYF
. | TRBJ1-3 | . | TRBV9 | TGTGCCAGCAGCGTAGGCGGTCAGATCTCTGGAAACACCATATATTTT | CASSVGGQISGNTIYF
. | TRBJ1-1 | few | TRBV19 | TGTGCCAGTAGTCGTACAGGATATGACACTGAAGCTTTCTTT | CASSRTGYDTEAFF
. | TRBJ2-2 | . | TRBV10-3 | TGTGCCATCAGTGAGGCCAGGTTAATAGGGGAGCTGTTTTTT | CAISEARLIGELFF
. | TRBJ2-7 | . | TRBV24-1 | TGTGCCACCAGTGCCCCGCCGGGGGCCTACGAGCAGTACTTC | CATSAPPGAYEQYF